Below are 25 T cell receptor beta chains sequenced from a single sample in a study of cytomegalovirus exposure and HLA in healthy donors. This table comes from immunoSEQ multiplex PCR, and its TCRdb copy is limited to in-frame clones, with some not included. The table has around 60,000 clones, roughly 95% seen once. The sequenced sample consisted of PBMCs. The receptors derive from a woman aged 18-29 years in good health and CMV-seronegative.

The chain is built from TRBV28 and TRBJ1-1; no reliable D call. Trimming removed 8 bases from V and 5 bases from J, with 9 bases in between. The CDR3 length is 11 residues. Germline V gives CDR1 MDHEN, CDR2 SYDVKM. The CDR3, as DNA: TGTGCCAGCCGGAGGAGAACTGAAGCTTTCTTT. As protein: CASRRRTEAFF.

Only one count was recorded for this clone. The V and J genes are TRBV30 and TRBJ2-1; 7 bases fit TRBD1. V lost 2 bases and J lost 7; bases outside the gene matches: 11. The germline CDR1 and CDR2 sequences are GTSNPN and SVGIG (reference sequence). The CDR3 is 15 residues long. DNA for the CDR3: TGTGCCTGGAGTCGCCCCCGGGACAGTTTGAATGAGCAGTTCTTC. Its protein product is CAWSRPRDSLNEQFF. The full variable domain, its missing parts supplied by reference TRBV30 and TRBJ2-1, is SQTIHQWPATLVQPVGSPLSLECTVEGTSNPNLYWYRQAAGRGLQLLFYSVGIGQISSEVPQNLSASRPQDRQFILSSKKLLLSDSGFYLCAWSRPRDSLNEQFFGPGTRLTVL.

This chain joins TRBV6-5 and TRBJ2-7, with TRBD1 matching over 7 bases. The CDR3 runs 14 residues. The junction had 8 bases not matched to a gene; V was cut back by 6 bases and J by 3 bases. Germline V lookup: CDR1 MNHEY, CDR2 SVGAGI. CDR3 protein: CASRPLQGIYEQYF. CDR3 DNA: TGTGCCAGCAGACCCCTACAGGGGATCTACGAGCAGTACTTC.

This chain links TRBV5-5 with TRBJ1-5; tentatively, D is TRBD1 (5 bases). The CDR3 length is 16 residues. The germline V and J ends were trimmed by 0 bases and 2 bases, with 12 bases remaining between them. CDR1 is SGHKS and CDR2 is YYEKEE in the germline V gene (reference sequence). This chain's CDR3 is CASSLDRARGNQPQHF. The CDR3 DNA is TGTGCCAGCAGCTTGGATCGGGCCAGGGGCAATCAGCCCCAGCATTTT.

This clone was recorded once. The genes are TRBV5-1 and TRBJ1-4; 7 bases match TRBD1. V shed 3 bases and J 4 bases; nucleotides not matched to a gene: 3. The CDR3 has 14 residues. The germline CDR1 and CDR2 sequences are SGHRS and YFSETQ. The CDR3 region is CASSSGQLNEKLFF. Written as DNA, the CDR3 is TGCGCCAGCAGCTCGGGACAGCTTAATGAAAAACTGTTTTTT.

The chain employs TRBV25-1 and TRBJ2-2; 8 nucleotides match TRBD1. V shed 2 bases and J 7 bases; nucleotides not matched to a gene: 6. The CDR3 has 15 residues. Germline loops: CDR1 MGHDK, CDR2 SYGVNS. CDR3 protein: CASSEVRGLGGELFF. The DNA of the CDR3 is TGTGCCAGCAGTGAAGTCAGGGGGCTTGGCGGGGAGCTGTTTTTT.

The gene calls are TRBV30 and TRBJ1-1; D may be TRBD1 (5 bases). V dropped 2 bases and J dropped 6 bases, with 19 bases sitting between them. Germline V gene data show CDR1 as GTSNPN and CDR2 as SVGIG (reference sequence). The CDR3 extends over 15 amino acids. CDR3 protein: CAWSRLGQPRAEAFF. CDR3 coding DNA: TGTGCCTGGAGTAGGCTGGGGCAGCCGAGAGCTGAAGCTTTCTTT.

The rearrangement joins TRBV7-3 to TRBJ2-2, with D unclear. Germline lookup yields CDR1 SGHTA and CDR2 FQGTGA. V was cut by 3 bases and J by 0 bases, with 11 bases left in between. The CDR3 length is 16 residues. CDR3 residues: CASSFSRLTNTGELFF. The CDR3 bases are TGTGCCAGCAGCTTTAGCCGACTGACGAACACCGGGGAGCTGTTTTTT. Variable domain in full (rest from reference TRBV7-3 and TRBJ2-2): GAGVSQTPSNKVTEKGKYVELRCDPISGHTALYWYRQSLGQGPEFLIYFQGTGAADDSGLPNDRFFAVRPEGSVSTLKIQRTERGDSAVYLCASSFSRLTNTGELFFGEGSRLTVL.

The chain has TRBV20-1 and TRBJ2-1; no definite D call. Germline CDR1 and CDR2: DFQATT and SNEGSKA (reference sequence). CDR3 length equals 10 residues. V was shortened by 3 bases and J by 5 bases, with 2 bases between the two germline ends. The CDR3 DNA is TGCAGTGCTAGCGACAATGAGCAGTTCTTC. Its protein is CSASDNEQFF.

V usage is TRBV4-3 and J usage is TRBJ1-5, with TRBD1 as a possible D gene (6 bases). The CDR3 consists of 15 residues. The germline V and J ends were trimmed by 3 bases and 5 bases, with 14 bases remaining between them. The V gene's germline CDR1 is LGHNA and CDR2 YSLEER. CDR3 coding DNA: TGCGCCAGCAGCCAGGGGGCCCCGTCCGATCAGCCCCAGCATTTT. Protein product: CASSQGAPSDQPQHF.

This chain links TRBV18 with TRBJ2-7; D unclear. Trimming cost V 3 bases and J 1 base, with 4 bases left between them. Germline V lookup: CDR1 KGHSH, CDR2 LQKENI. The CDR3 loop spans 12 amino acids. CDR3 sequence reads: CASSPGSYEQYF. Written as DNA, the CDR3 is TGTGCCAGCTCACCCGGTTCCTACGAGCAGTACTTC.

The rearrangement uses TRBV4-3 and TRBJ2-5; the match to TRBD1 covers 8 bases. V trimming: 1 base; J trimming: 5 bases; junction bases outside the gene matches: 9. Per the germline V gene, CDR1 is LGHNA and CDR2 is YSLEER. CDR3 length: 16 residues. The CDR3 here is CASSQGTGPRRETQYF. The CDR3, as DNA: TGCGCCAGCAGCCAAGGGACAGGGCCACGCCGGGAGACCCAGTACTTC.

The chain joins TRBV28 to TRBJ1-2; tentatively, D is TRBD1 (5 bases). Looked up from germline, CDR1 is MDHEN and CDR2 is SYDVKM. The CDR3 totals 16 residues. Trimming cost V 1 base and J 0 bases, with 12 bases left between them. The DNA of the CDR3 is TGTGCCAGCAGTTTATTAGGGAGGGACGCTAACTATGGCTACACCTTC. The encoded protein is CASSLLGRDANYGYTF.

V and J are TRBV28 and TRBJ2-7; D is possibly TRBD1 (5 bases). Germline CDR1 and CDR2: MDHEN and SYDVKM. CDR3 length: 13 amino acids. The V end was cut by 7 bases, the J end by 11 bases, with 21 bases between. The DNA for the CDR3 is TGTGCCAGCACCTCACCCTTTTTGCAGGGTAAGTACTTC. This encodes CASTSPFLQGKYF.

V usage is TRBV6-6 and J usage is TRBJ2-4; D is possibly TRBD2 (6 bases). V was clipped by 7 bases and J by 10 bases, with 20 bases between them. CDR3 length: 14 amino acids. From germline, CDR1 is MNHNY and CDR2 SVGAGI (reference sequence). CDR3 loop: CASIAGGRRGIQYF. CDR3 DNA: TGTGCCAGCATAGCCGGAGGGCGCCGGGGTATTCAGTACTTC.

V and J are TRBV6-4 and TRBJ1-2; D perhaps matches TRBD1 (6 bases). The CDR3 spans 13 residues. The V end was cut by 5 bases, the J end by 8 bases, with 15 bases between. The germline gives CDR1 MRHNA, CDR2 SNTAGT. CDR3 bases: TGTGCCAGCAGTCCCACAGGGTCAGGGGGCTACACCTTC. It is translated as CASSPTGSGGYTF.

This chain joins TRBV28 and TRBJ2-3, with D maybe TRBD2 (5 bases). The CDR3 spans 12 residues. Germline loops: CDR1 MDHEN, CDR2 SYDVKM. The ends were cut back, 8 bases at V and 4 bases at J, with 10 bases in the middle. CDR3 sequence (DNA): TGTGCCAGCTGTGTGCGGGCAGATACGCAGTATTTT. Translated: CASCVRADTQYF.

DNA of the CDR3: TGTGCCAGCAGTTCCCCGACAGAACCTGGAAACACCATATATTTT. Its protein is CASSSPTEPGNTIYF. The J gene is TRBJ1-3, the V gene TRBV5-4; a possible D gene is TRBD1 (5 bases). Trimming cost V 5 bases and J 2 bases, with 14 bases left between them. Germline-derived CDR1 and CDR2 are SGHNT and YYREEE (reference sequence). The CDR3 contains 15 residues.

J is TRBJ2-1 and V is TRBV5-8; TRBD2 is a possible D gene (6 bases). CDR1 and CDR2 from the germline V gene are SGHTS and YDEGEE. The ends were cut back, 4 bases at V and 12 bases at J, with 23 bases in the middle. The CDR3 covers 15 residues. The CDR3 sequence is CASSPREQDSIRQFF. CDR3 DNA: TGTGCCAGCAGCCCCCGGGAGCAGGACTCAATTAGGCAGTTCTTC.

The J gene is TRBJ2-4, the V gene TRBV7-2, with a weak D call TRBD2 (7 bases). The V and J ends lost 8 bases and 2 bases respectively, with 25 bases between them. Germline CDR1 SGHTA, CDR2 FQGNSA. CDR3 length equals 18 residues. The CDR3 DNA sequence: TGTGCCAGCGGTCCGAAAGGGGGGGCACTGGCCCCCAAAAACATTCAGTACTTC. Translation: CASGPKGGALAPKNIQYF.

The chain joins TRBV7-9 to TRBJ2-2; D is ambiguous. Trimming shortened V by 1 base and J by 4 bases, and 13 bases separated the two germline ends. In germline, CDR1 is SEHNR, CDR2 FQNEAQ (reference sequence). The CDR3 has 16 residues. The CDR3 protein is CASSLVASRGTGELFF. CDR3 DNA: TGTGCCAGCAGCTTAGTGGCTAGTCGCGGCACCGGGGAGCTGTTTTTT. The complete variable domain, with remaining parts taken from reference TRBV7-9 and TRBJ2-2, reads DTGVSQNPRHKITKRGQNVTFRCDPISEHNRLYWYRQTLGQGPEFLTYFQNEAQLEKSRLLSDRFSAERPKGSFSTLEIQRTEQGDSAMYLCASSLVASRGTGELFFGEGSRLTVL.

V is TRBV5-8 and J is TRBJ2-1; a possible D gene is TRBD2 (5 bases). In germline, CDR1 is SGHTS, CDR2 YDEGEE. The V end was cut by 2 bases, the J end by 3 bases, with 21 bases between. There are 18 residues in the CDR3. DNA for the CDR3: TGTGCCAGCAGCTTTCAAGGTCCGCGGGTCGGCCTCTACAATGAGCAGTTCTTC. It translates to CASSFQGPRVGLYNEQFF.

The chain joins TRBV9 to TRBJ1-4; D may be TRBD1 (5 bases). The CDR3 covers 17 residues. Trimming took 0 bases from V and 3 from J, leaving 15 bases between them. Per the germline V gene, CDR1 is SGDLS and CDR2 is YYNGEE. The DNA of the CDR3 is TGTGCCAGCAGCGTAGGTCCCCCCAGGGCCCCTAATGAAAAACTGTTTTTT. This gives the protein CASSVGPPRAPNEKLFF.

This sequence joins TRBV27 and TRBJ2-3, with D unresolved. Germline assignment: CDR1 MNHEY and CDR2 SMNVEV (reference sequence). Between the trimmed V and J ends, which lost 5 bases and 0 bases, there was a span of 9 bases. The CDR3 consists of 14 residues. The CDR3 DNA sequence: TGTGCCAGCAGTCCCCAGACAAGCACAGATACGCAGTATTTT. It encodes CASSPQTSTDTQYF.

The chain links TRBV6-1 to TRBJ2-5, with 11 nucleotides matching TRBD2. Germline-derived CDR1 and CDR2 are MNHNS and SASEGT. Trimming cost V 4 bases and J 2 bases; bases outside gene matches: 3. The CDR3 has 15 residues. The CDR3 sequence: CASSVLAGGQETQYF. As DNA, the CDR3 is TGTGCCAGCAGTGTTCTAGCGGGGGGACAAGAGACCCAGTACTTC.